Listed below are T cell receptor beta chains from one sample, sequenced in a study of Graves' ophthalmopathy and Graves' hyperthyroidism. Via MiXCR, TCRdb re-called the multiplex PCR reads, giving one row per CDR3 protein. The table shows around 400,000 distinct CDR3 sequences, with 21% occurring only once. Input material: peripheral blood. These receptors all stem from a woman aged 18-35 years with stable Graves' hyperthyroidism. Each CDR3 is given without its conserved first and last residue. Fields, in order: CDR3 protein, V gene, CDR3 length, D gene. A D gene is named only where the DNA matches it firmly.

ATVQGAKETQY | TRBV6-1 | 11 | TRBD1
SVRAGGPYEQY | TRBV29-1 | 11 | .
ASSSTGTGDGYT | TRBV7-9 | 12 | TRBD1
AWSQGIGSPLH | TRBV30 | 11 | .
ASSHRQAETQY | TRBV11-1 | 11 | .
ASIPDRETTIEQY | TRBV12-3/TRBV12-4 | 13 | .
SVAGSRRGEQY | TRBV29-1 | 11 | .
ASSLGVGNTEAF | TRBV7-8 | 12 | .
SASPTSSHEQY | TRBV20-1 | 11 | TRBD2
ASREVGKPQH | TRBV7-2 | 10 | .
SAELAGGSYELY | TRBV29-1 | 12 | TRBD2
ASSLLDAYEAF | TRBV5-1 | 11 | .
ASRPLRDRTYEQY | TRBV28 | 13 | TRBD1
SVRTGINYEQY | TRBV29-1 | 11 | TRBD1
ASSESAGNYGYT | TRBV10-2 | 12 | .
ASSQGARGVRETQY | TRBV4-1 | 14 | .
ASSVGPGGPGELF | TRBV9 | 13 | .
ASRNPGSSYGYT | TRBV27 | 12 | .
ASTIRDRENGYT | TRBV12-3/TRBV12-4 | 12 | TRBD1
ASSGRYTGELF | TRBV19 | 11 | TRBD2
ASTRITGELF | TRBV19 | 10 | .
ASSIVGESYEQY | TRBV19 | 12 | .